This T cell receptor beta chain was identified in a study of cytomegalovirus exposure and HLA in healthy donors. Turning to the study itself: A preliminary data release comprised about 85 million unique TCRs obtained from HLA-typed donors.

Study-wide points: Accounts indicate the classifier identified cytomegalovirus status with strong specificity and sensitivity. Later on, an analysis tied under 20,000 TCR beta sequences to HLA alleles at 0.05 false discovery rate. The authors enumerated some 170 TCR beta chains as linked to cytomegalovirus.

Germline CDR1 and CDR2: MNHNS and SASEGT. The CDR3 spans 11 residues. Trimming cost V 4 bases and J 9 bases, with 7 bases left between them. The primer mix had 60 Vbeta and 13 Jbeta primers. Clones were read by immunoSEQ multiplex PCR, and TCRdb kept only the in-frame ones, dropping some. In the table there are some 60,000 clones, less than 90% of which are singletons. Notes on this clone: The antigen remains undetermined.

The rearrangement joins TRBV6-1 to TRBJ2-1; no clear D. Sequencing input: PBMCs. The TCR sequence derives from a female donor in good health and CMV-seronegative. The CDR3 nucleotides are TGTGCCAGCAGTGTCATCAGTGAGCAGTTCTTC. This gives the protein CASSVISEQFF.